This T cell receptor beta chain was documented in a study of CD8+ T cells in alopecia areata. Findings of the study overall: Sharing of TCRs across patients appeared less clear than in mice, possibly for HLA-related reasons. Sequences from scalp samples also cover resident alphabeta T cells of normal skin.

Concerning this clone: Its target is unknown.

V dropped 3 bases and J dropped 0 bases, with 13 bases sitting between them. Germline loops: CDR1 SGHRS, CDR2 YFSETQ. CDR3 length: 15 amino acids. Patients with alopecia areata provided lesional scalp punch biopsies as well as peripheral blood. Sorting of CD4+ and CD8+ T cells was performed on PBMCs. Extracted from the samples, RNA was reverse transcribed into cDNA to serve as the sequencing template. The data were produced by immunoSEQ multiplex PCR, yet TCRdb's version contains in-frame clones alone and is incomplete. Of some 31,000 clones listed, around three quarters are singletons. The receptor was derived from a human donor with alopecia areata. This rearrangement joins TRBV5-1 to TRBJ2-7; D may be TRBD1 (6 bases). The sequencing input was NKG2D-low CD8+ T cells sorted from blood. The CDR3 DNA follows: TGCGCCAGCAGCTCGGGACATCTCGGCTCCTACGAGCAGTACTTC. Translation: CASSSGHLGSYEQYF.